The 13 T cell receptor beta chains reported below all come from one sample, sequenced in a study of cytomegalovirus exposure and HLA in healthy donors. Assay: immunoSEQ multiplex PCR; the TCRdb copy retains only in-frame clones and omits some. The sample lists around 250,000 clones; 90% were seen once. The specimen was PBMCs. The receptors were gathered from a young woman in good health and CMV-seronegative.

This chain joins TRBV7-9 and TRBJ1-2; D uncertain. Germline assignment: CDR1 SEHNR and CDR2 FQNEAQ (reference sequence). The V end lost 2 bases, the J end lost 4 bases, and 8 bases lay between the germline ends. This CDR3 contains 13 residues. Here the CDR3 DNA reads TGTGCCAGCAGCTTAATACAGTCCTATGGCTACACCTTC. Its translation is CASSLIQSYGYTF.

CDR3 sequence (DNA): TGTGCCAGCAGAGTTGGAGTACTATCCTACAATGAGCAGTTCTTC. Translation gives CASRVGVLSYNEQFF. The chain has TRBV2 and TRBJ2-1; D is uncertain. The CDR3 is 15 amino acids. Germline V gene lookup returns CDR1 SNHLY and CDR2 FYNNEI. With 6 bases removed from V and 1 base from J, the gap between germline ends came to 13 bases.

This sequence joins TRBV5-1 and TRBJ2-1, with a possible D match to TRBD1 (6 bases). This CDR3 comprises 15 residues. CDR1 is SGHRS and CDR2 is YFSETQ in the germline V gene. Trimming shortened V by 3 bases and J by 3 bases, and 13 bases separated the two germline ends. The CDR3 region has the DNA TGCGCCAGCAGCTCAGGGGACAACATCTACAATGAGCAGTTCTTC. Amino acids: CASSSGDNIYNEQFF. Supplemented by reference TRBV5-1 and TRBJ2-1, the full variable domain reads KAGVTQTPRYLIKTRGQQVTLSCSPISGHRSVSWYQQTPGQGLQFLFEYFSETQRNKGNFPGRFSGRQFSNSRSEMNVSTLELGDSALYLCASSSGDNIYNEQFFGPGTRLTVL.

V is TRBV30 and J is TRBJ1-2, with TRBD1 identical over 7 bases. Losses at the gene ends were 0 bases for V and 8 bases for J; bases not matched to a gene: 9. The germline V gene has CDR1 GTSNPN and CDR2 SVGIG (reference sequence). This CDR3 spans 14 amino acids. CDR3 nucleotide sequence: TGTGCCTGGAGTGTAAACAGGGGAGGAGGAGGCTACACCTTC. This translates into CAWSVNRGGGGYTF.

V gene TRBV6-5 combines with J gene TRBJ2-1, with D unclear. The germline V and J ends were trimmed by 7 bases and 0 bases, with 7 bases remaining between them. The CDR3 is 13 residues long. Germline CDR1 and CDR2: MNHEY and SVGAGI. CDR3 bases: TGTGCCAGCATGGTTAGCTCCTACAATGAGCAGTTCTTC. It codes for CASMVSSYNEQFF.

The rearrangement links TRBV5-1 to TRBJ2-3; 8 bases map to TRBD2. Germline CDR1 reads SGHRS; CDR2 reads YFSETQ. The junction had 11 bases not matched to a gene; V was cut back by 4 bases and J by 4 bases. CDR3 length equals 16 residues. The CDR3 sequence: CASSLGGENNADTQYF. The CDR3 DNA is TGCGCCAGCAGCCTCGGGGGGGAGAATAATGCAGATACGCAGTATTTT.

Written as DNA, the CDR3 is TGTGCCAGCAGTTTACTAGCGGGGGGTAACGAGCAGTACTTC. This codes for CASSLLAGGNEQYF. The rearrangement joins TRBV27 to TRBJ2-7; TRBD2 aligns across 11 bases. There are 14 residues in the CDR3. Trimming removed 2 bases from V and 5 bases from J; junction bases left unmatched: 2. Germline V gene sequence: CDR1 MNHEY, CDR2 SMNVEV (reference sequence).

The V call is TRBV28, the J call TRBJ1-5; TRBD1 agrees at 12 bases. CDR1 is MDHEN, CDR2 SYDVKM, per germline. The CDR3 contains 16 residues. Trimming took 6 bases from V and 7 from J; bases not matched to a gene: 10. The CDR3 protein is CASSSTPGTGGQPQHF. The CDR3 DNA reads TGTGCCAGCAGCTCCACCCCCGGGACAGGGGGCCAGCCCCAGCATTTT.

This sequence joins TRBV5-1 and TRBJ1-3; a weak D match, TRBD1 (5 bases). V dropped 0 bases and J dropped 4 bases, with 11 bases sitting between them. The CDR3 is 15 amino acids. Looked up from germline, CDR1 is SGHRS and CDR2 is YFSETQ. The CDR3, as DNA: TGCGCCAGCAGCTTGGGGGGCAGGGAAGGAAACACCATATATTTT. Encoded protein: CASSLGGREGNTIYF.

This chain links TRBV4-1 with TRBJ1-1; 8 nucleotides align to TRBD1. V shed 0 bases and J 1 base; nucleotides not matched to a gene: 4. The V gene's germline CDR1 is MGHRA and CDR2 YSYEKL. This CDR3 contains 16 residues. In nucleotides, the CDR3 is TGCGCCAGCAGCCAAGATCTGCAGGGGGCGAACACTGAAGCTTTCTTT. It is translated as CASSQDLQGANTEAFF.

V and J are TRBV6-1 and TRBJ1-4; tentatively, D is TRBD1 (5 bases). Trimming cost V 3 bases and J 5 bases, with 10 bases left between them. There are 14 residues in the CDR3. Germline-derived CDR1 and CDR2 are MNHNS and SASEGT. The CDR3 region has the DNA TGTGCCAGCAGTGACGGGACTGCCAATGAAAAACTGTTTTTT. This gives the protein CASSDGTANEKLFF.

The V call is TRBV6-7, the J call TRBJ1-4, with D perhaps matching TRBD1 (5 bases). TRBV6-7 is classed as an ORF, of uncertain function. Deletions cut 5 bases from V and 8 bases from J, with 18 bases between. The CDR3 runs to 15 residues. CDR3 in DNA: TGTGCCAGCAGTCCACCGTCGGGGGTGCGAGAAAAACTGTTTTTT. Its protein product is CASSPPSGVREKLFF.

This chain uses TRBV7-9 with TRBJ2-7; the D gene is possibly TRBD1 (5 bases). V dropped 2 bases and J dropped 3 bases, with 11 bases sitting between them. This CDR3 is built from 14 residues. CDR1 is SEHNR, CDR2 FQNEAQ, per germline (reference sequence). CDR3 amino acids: CASSLPDSNYEQYV. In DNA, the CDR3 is TGTGCCAGCAGCTTACCCGACAGCAACTACGAGCAGTACGTC.